This T cell receptor (beta chain) is drawn from a study of T cells in women clearing cervical HPV infection. Study results and limitations: Effector/memory and HPV-specific T cells were not isolated, and association timing is unknown.

This table comes from immunoSEQ multiplex PCR, and its TCRdb copy is limited to in-frame clones, with some not included. In all, the sample yields approximately 52,000 clones. Germline loops: CDR1 SEHNR, CDR2 FQNEAQ (reference sequence). This CDR3 is 13 amino acids long. V shed 3 bases and J shed 5 bases, with 8 bases lying between them. With regard to this clone: The target antigen is unknown. The CDR3 end lies 3 residues beyond the end of the read and is filled in from the germline J gene.

This chain links TRBV7-9 with TRBJ2-1; D gene unclear. The source of this sequence is a woman between 18 and 70 years old with a cervical HPV16 infection that either progressed to CIN3+ or cleared (not recorded which). Sequenced: blood buffy coat. The chain's CDR3 is CASSLSGDNEQFF. The CDR3 DNA, read in part, is TGTGCCAGCAGCTTGTCAGGTGACAATGAG.